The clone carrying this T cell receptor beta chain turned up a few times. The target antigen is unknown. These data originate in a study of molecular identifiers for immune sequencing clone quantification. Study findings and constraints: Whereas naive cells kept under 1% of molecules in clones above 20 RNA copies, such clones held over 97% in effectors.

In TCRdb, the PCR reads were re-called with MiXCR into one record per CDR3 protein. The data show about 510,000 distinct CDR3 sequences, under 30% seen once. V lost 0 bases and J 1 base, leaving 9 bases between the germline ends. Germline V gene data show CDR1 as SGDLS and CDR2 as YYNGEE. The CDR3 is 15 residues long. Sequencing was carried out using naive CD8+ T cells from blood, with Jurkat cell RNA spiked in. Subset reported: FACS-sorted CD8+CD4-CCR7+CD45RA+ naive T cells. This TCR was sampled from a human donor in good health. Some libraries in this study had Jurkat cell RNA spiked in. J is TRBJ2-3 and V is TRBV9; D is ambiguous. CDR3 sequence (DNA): TGTGCCAGCAGCGTAGGGACGGTCGGCACAGATACGCAGTATTTT. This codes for CASSVGTVGTDTQYF.